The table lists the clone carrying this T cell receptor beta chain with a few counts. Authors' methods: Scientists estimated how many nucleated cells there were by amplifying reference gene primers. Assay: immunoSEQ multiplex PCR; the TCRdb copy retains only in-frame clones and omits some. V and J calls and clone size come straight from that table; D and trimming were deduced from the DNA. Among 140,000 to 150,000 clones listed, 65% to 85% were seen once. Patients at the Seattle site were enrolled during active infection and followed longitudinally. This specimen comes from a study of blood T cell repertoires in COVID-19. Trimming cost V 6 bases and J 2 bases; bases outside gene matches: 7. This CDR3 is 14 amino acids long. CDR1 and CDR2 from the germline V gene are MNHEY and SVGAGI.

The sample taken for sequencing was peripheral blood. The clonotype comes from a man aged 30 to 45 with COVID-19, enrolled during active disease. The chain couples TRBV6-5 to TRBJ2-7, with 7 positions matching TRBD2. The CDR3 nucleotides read TGTGCCAGCAGCCGAACTAGCGAAACCTACGAGCAGTACTTC. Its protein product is CASSRTSETYEQYF.